This passage covers 15 T cell receptor beta chains from one sample sequenced in a study of regulatory T cells in long-lasting Graves disease. As for time point: newly diagnosed GD, antithyroid drugs for less than 3 months. PBMCs provided the RNA from which the TCR library was made. Relying on iRepertoire HTBI primers and Arm-PCR of CDR3 regions, the team built TCR beta libraries. TCRdb itself ran the multiplex PCR reads through MiXCR, one entry per CDR3 protein. This sample yields roughly 220,000 distinct CDR3 sequences, of which 15% to 20% are seen a single time; roughly a fifth belongs to the top ten. The material was peripheral blood mononuclear cells (PBMCs), obtained at new diagnosis, from a patient treated with antithyroid drugs. These receptors were collected from a female donor with Graves disease.

This clonotype appeared many times. The V gene is TRBV27, the J gene TRBJ2-3; the match to TRBD1 covers 7 bases. There are 14 residues in the CDR3. Germline lookup yields CDR1 MNHEY and CDR2 SMNVEV (reference sequence). V lost 3 bases and J lost 4; bases outside the gene matches: 4. CDR3 sequence reads: CASSFRTGADTQYF. The CDR3, as DNA: TGTGCCAGCAGTTTTAGGACAGGTGCAGATACGCAGTATTTT.

The chain is built from TRBV7-9 and TRBJ2-3; 9 bases align to TRBD2. This CDR3 spans 15 amino acids. V lost 3 bases, J lost 15 bases, and 16 bases stayed unmatched. The germline CDR1 and CDR2 sequences are SEHNR and FQNEAQ (reference sequence). Written as DNA, the CDR3 is TGTGCCAGCAGCTTGGGTGGGGCTAGCGGGATTACTGAATATTTT. Its translation is CASSLGGASGITEYF.

Of note for this clonotype: A much larger clone differs by one base, so this may be a read error. The chain links TRBV29-1 to TRBJ1-1; D unresolved. The CDR3 sequence is 11 residues long. The germline V gene has CDR1 SQVTM and CDR2 ANQGSEA. CDR3 sequence (DNA): TGCAGCGTTGACGTAAACACTGAATCTTTCTTT. Translating gives CSVDVNTESFF.

This clonotype was seen ten or more times. The chain joins TRBV20-1 to TRBJ1-6, with 7 bases identical to TRBD1. The V segment lost 2 bases and the J segment 6 bases; nucleotides outside the gene matches: 10. Germline loops: CDR1 DFQATT, CDR2 SNEGSKA (reference sequence). This CDR3 contains 16 residues. The CDR3 is CSARLSGTEINSPLHF. The CDR3 nucleotides are TGCAGTGCTAGACTCTCCGGGACAGAAATTAATTCACCCCTCCACTTT.

This clonotype was counted only a few times. CDR3 DNA: TGTGCCAGCAGTCCATTCTTTAGGACAGGAATCTACGAGCAGTACTTC. The encoded protein is CASSPFFRTGIYEQYF. This chain uses TRBV27 with TRBJ2-7; 7 bases are a match to TRBD1. CDR3 length: 16 amino acids. Germline values: CDR1 MNHEY, CDR2 SMNVEV (reference sequence). Trimming removed 5 bases from V and 3 bases from J; junction bases left unmatched: 13.

This clonotype was counted ten times or more. The chain joins TRBV20-1 to TRBJ2-5; possible D gene TRBD2, 6 bases. V was cut by 3 bases and J by 5 bases, with 13 bases left in between. The CDR3 has 13 amino acids. The germline V gene encodes CDR1 DFQATT and CDR2 SNEGSKA (reference sequence). The CDR3 bases are TGCAGTGCTAGTATCGCGGGACGGGAGACCCAGTACTTC. Protein: CSASIAGRETQYF.

This clonotype was seen only a few times. The chain employs TRBV19 and TRBJ2-1; D gene unclear. This CDR3 has 16 residues. Trimming cost V 3 bases and J 0 bases, with 12 bases left between them. CDR1 is LNHDA, CDR2 SQIVND, per germline (reference sequence). Here the CDR3 DNA reads TGTGCCAGTAGTATGACGCTCCCCAGCTCCTACAATGAGCAGTTCTTC. It yields the protein CASSMTLPSSYNEQFF.

V gene TRBV6-2 or TRBV6-3 combines with J gene TRBJ1-6, with D maybe TRBD1 (5 bases). Trimming shortened V by 3 bases and J by 7 bases, and 13 bases separated the two germline ends. Germline CDR1 MNHEY, CDR2 SVGEGT. The CDR3 loop spans 15 amino acids. The chain's CDR3 is CASSYGGGGNSPLHF. The CDR3 DNA sequence: TGTGCCAGCAGTTATGGGGGGGGGGGGAATTCACCCCTCCACTTT.

In this sample, this clonotype turned up many times. The rearrangement links TRBV4-1 to TRBJ2-5; D unclear. The V gene lost 0 bases and the J gene lost 5 bases, with 13 bases spanning the gap. The CDR3 covers 15 residues. CDR1 and CDR2 from the germline V gene are MGHRA and YSYEKL. The CDR3 sequence: CASSQDPIMFETQYF. The CDR3 nucleotides are TGCGCCAGCAGCCAAGATCCCATCATGTTCGAGACCCAGTACTTC.

This clonotype has ten or more counts. This rearrangement joins TRBV7-9 to TRBJ2-1; 11 bases line up with TRBD2. CDR3 size: 16 residues. The V segment lost 4 bases and the J segment 5 bases; nucleotides outside the gene matches: 7. CDR1 SEHNR and CDR2 FQNEAQ come from the germline V gene (reference sequence). This CDR3 is CASSSPTSGENNEQFF. The CDR3 DNA follows: TGTGCCAGCAGCTCTCCGACTAGCGGGGAAAACAATGAGCAGTTCTTC.

The chain is built from TRBV20-1 and TRBJ2-7, with D tentatively TRBD1 (5 bases). Germline lookup yields CDR1 DFQATT and CDR2 SNEGSKA (reference sequence). The CDR3 has 13 amino acids. V was clipped by 3 bases and J by 5 bases, with 14 bases between them. CDR3 in DNA: TGCAGTGCTAGTAGTCAGGGCCCCAACGAGCAGTACTTC. Translating it yields CSASSQGPNEQYF.

This clonotype was seen repeatedly, ten times or more. This rearrangement joins TRBV12-3 or TRBV12-4 to TRBJ2-1, with 8 positions matching TRBD1. V trimming: 1 base; J trimming: 6 bases; junction bases outside the gene matches: 5. This CDR3 comprises 15 residues. The CDR3 sequence is CASSLVQGAGNEQFF. The DNA for the CDR3 is TGTGCCAGCAGTTTAGTCCAGGGGGCTGGCAATGAGCAGTTCTTC.

This rearrangement joins TRBV5-1 to TRBJ1-2, with D possibly TRBD1 on 5 matching bases. Trimming shortened V by 0 bases and J by 4 bases, and 10 bases separated the two germline ends. The CDR3 is 14 residues long. The germline CDR1 and CDR2 sequences are SGHRS and YFSETQ. CDR3 sequence: CASSLVGAGYGYTF. The DNA for the CDR3 is TGCGCCAGCAGCTTGGTAGGGGCTGGCTATGGCTACACCTTC.

This clonotype was seen only a few times. The chain links TRBV2 to TRBJ2-1; TRBD2 agrees at 10 bases. The germline CDR1 and CDR2 sequences are SNHLY and FYNNEI. Germline trimming cut 5 bases from V and 8 bases from J; bases unmatched to any gene: 18. The CDR3 spans 18 residues. The DNA for the CDR3 is TGTGCCAGCAGTCCCGGACTAGCGGATGACCTTGTAGGGTATGAGCAGTTCTTC. It codes for CASSPGLADDLVGYEQFF. Based on the CDR3 plus reference TRBV2 and TRBJ2-1, the full variable domain is EPEVTQTPSHQVTQMGQEVILRCVPISNHLYFYWYRQILGQKVEFLVSFYNNEISEKSEIFDDQFSVERPDGSNFTLKIRSTKLEDSAMYFCASSPGLADDLVGYEQFFGPGTRLTVL.

The chain combines TRBV7-9 with TRBJ1-1, with unresolved D. The CDR3 has 14 residues. Per germline, CDR1 SEHNR and CDR2 FQNEAQ (reference sequence). V lost 3 bases, J lost 1 base, and 9 bases lay in between. As DNA, the CDR3 is TGTGCCAGCAGCTTCGGGGTAGGGAACACTGAAGCTTTCTTT. As protein: CASSFGVGNTEAFF.